This passage covers 29 T cell receptor beta chains from one sample sequenced in a study of type 1 regulatory T cells. TCRdb re-analysed the reads in MiXCR, keeping a single row per CDR3 protein. The repertoire includes 88,000 or so distinct CDR3 sequences, around a third of them detected once, and about 2.4% sits in the top ten. Material: CD4+ T cells, either the whole sample or a sorted fraction (not recorded which). These receptors were collected from a human donor in good health.

This chain connects TRBV29-1 to TRBJ2-3; D gene ambiguous. In germline, CDR1 is SQVTM, CDR2 ANQGSEA. V lost 6 bases to trimming and J lost 0 bases, with 13 bases between them. This CDR3 region has 14 residues. The CDR3 reads CSVGIPPSTDTQYF. The DNA of the CDR3 is TGCAGCGTGGGAATTCCGCCTAGCACAGATACGCAGTATTTT.

This clonotype turned up a few times. The rearrangement uses TRBV9 and TRBJ2-1; TRBD2 aligns across 10 bases. The V gene's germline CDR1 is SGDLS and CDR2 YYNGEE. This CDR3 is 15 amino acids long. Unmatched junction bases numbered 5, after V lost 5 bases and J lost 3 bases. The chain's CDR3 is CASRASGSLYNEQFF. In DNA, the CDR3 is TGTGCCAGCAGGGCTAGCGGGAGTCTCTACAATGAGCAGTTCTTC.

The rearrangement joins TRBV29-1 to TRBJ1-4, with 9 bases aligning to TRBD1. The CDR3 spans 14 residues. Germline assignment: CDR1 SQVTM and CDR2 ANQGSEA. Germline trimming cut 7 bases from V and 8 bases from J; bases unmatched to any gene: 11. CDR3 loop: CSARPGQGKEKLFF. The CDR3 DNA follows: TGCAGCGCCCGCCCGGGACAGGGAAAAGAAAAACTGTTTTTT.

In this sample, this clonotype turned up a few times. The chain combines TRBV20-1 with TRBJ2-1; 7 bases map to TRBD2. The length of the CDR3 is 16 residues. CDR1 is DFQATT and CDR2 is SNEGSKA in the germline V gene (reference sequence). Trimming took 4 bases from V and 7 from J; bases not matched to a gene: 16. CDR3: CSANTAREAAFNEQFF. DNA for the CDR3: TGCAGTGCTAACACGGCCCGGGAGGCAGCCTTTAATGAGCAGTTCTTC.

The chain links TRBV30 to TRBJ2-7; TRBD1 or TRBD2 may be the D gene (5 bases each). Germline V gives CDR1 GTSNPN, CDR2 SVGIG (reference sequence). Trimming removed 6 bases from V and 0 bases from J, with 12 bases in between. The CDR3 contains 13 residues. CDR3 nucleotide sequence: TGTGCCTGTTGGGGGTTGAGCTCCTACGAGCAGTACTTC. Its translation is CACWGLSSYEQYF.

The chain has TRBV20-1 and TRBJ2-5; 9 nucleotides agree with TRBD2. Trimming took 6 bases from V and 5 from J; bases not matched to a gene: 10. This CDR3 is built from 14 residues. Germline CDR1 DFQATT, CDR2 SNEGSKA (reference sequence). CDR3 sequence (DNA): TGCAGTGCGCCGTATAGCGGGAGTGGTGAGACCCAGTACTTC. Its protein product is CSAPYSGSGETQYF.

This chain connects TRBV20-1 to TRBJ1-1; D gene uncertain. This CDR3 region has 14 residues. CDR1 is DFQATT and CDR2 is SNEGSKA in the germline V gene (reference sequence). The V gene lost 6 bases and the J gene lost 1 base, with 15 bases spanning the gap. CDR3 residues: CSAPIRTGNTEAFF. CDR3 DNA: TGCAGTGCGCCGATAAGGACGGGGAACACTGAAGCTTTCTTT.

The chain joins TRBV7-7 to TRBJ2-5, with TRBD1 identical over 8 bases. CDR3 length: 14 amino acids. V trimming: 5 bases; J trimming: 4 bases; junction bases outside the gene matches: 6. CDR1 SSHAT and CDR2 FNYEAQ come from the germline V gene (reference sequence). In DNA, the CDR3 is TGTGCCAGCAGCCCGACAGGGGCTCGAGAGACCCAGTACTTC. This codes for CASSPTGARETQYF.

V usage is TRBV5-1 and J usage is TRBJ1-1; D unresolved. Germline CDR1 SGHRS, CDR2 YFSETQ. The CDR3 sequence is 14 residues long. The V and J ends lost 5 bases and 0 bases respectively, with 11 bases between them. The CDR3: CASSQGTLNTEAFF. The CDR3 DNA follows: TGCGCCAGCAGTCAAGGAACGTTGAACACTGAAGCTTTCTTT.

This chain connects TRBV5-4 to TRBJ2-7; TRBD2 aligns across 13 bases. Unmatched junction bases numbered 4, after V lost 0 bases and J lost 4 bases. This CDR3 comprises 16 residues. Germline CDR1 and CDR2: SGHNT and YYREEE (reference sequence). CDR3: CASSLELAGGPYEQYF. Here the CDR3 DNA reads TGTGCCAGCAGCTTGGAACTAGCGGGAGGGCCGTACGAGCAGTACTTC. Full variable domain (missing parts from reference TRBV5-4 and TRBJ2-7): ETGVTQSPTHLIKTRGQQVTLRCSSQSGHNTVSWYQQALGQGPQFIFQYYREEENGRGNFPPRFSGLQFPNYSSELNVNALELDDSALYLCASSLELAGGPYEQYFGPGTRLTVT.

This clonotype has a handful of counts. V usage is TRBV19 and J usage is TRBJ2-1; D gene unclear. Trimming took off 5 bases at V and 2 bases at J, with 16 bases between the two ends. The CDR3 runs to 16 residues. The germline gives CDR1 LNHDA, CDR2 SQIVND (reference sequence). The CDR3 DNA is TGTGCCAGTAGTCCTTACTTAATTGCGGCCTACAATGAGCAGTTCTTC. As protein: CASSPYLIAAYNEQFF.

The chain joins TRBV4-2 to TRBJ2-7; no definite D call. Germline assignment: CDR1 LGHNA and CDR2 YNFKEQ. CDR3 size: 16 residues. Deletions cut 0 bases from V and 0 bases from J, with 12 bases between. The CDR3 loop reads CASSQDVTGVSYEQYF. The CDR3 nucleotides read TGTGCCAGCAGCCAAGATGTAACTGGTGTCTCCTACGAGCAGTACTTC.

The CDR3 protein is CSAGPSGPGEQYF. DNA for the CDR3: TGCAGTGCTGGTCCTAGCGGACCGGGCGAGCAGTACTTC. The genes are TRBV20-1 and TRBJ2-7; TRBD2 aligns across 7 bases. The CDR3 is made up of 13 amino acids. From germline, CDR1 is DFQATT and CDR2 SNEGSKA (reference sequence). J lost 6 bases, V lost 5 bases, and 10 bases had no gene match.

This clonotype was seen more than once but under ten times. This rearrangement joins TRBV7-9 to TRBJ2-7, with 9 positions matching TRBD1. Germline V lookup: CDR1 SEHNR, CDR2 FQNEAQ (reference sequence). The CDR3 has 14 residues. The J segment lost 5 bases and the V segment lost 6 bases, leaving 8 bases of the junction unmatched. In nucleotides, the CDR3 is TGTGCCAGCAGAGCGGCGGACAGGGGCCACGAGCAGTACTTC. This encodes CASRAADRGHEQYF.

The chain combines TRBV5-1 with TRBJ2-2; D is uncertain. The CDR3 totals 14 residues. Between the trimmed V and J ends, which lost 0 bases and 0 bases, there was a span of 3 bases. CDR1 is SGHRS, CDR2 YFSETQ, per germline. CDR3 nucleotides: TGCGCCAGCAGCTTGGAGGCGAACACCGGGGAGCTGTTTTTT. Translating gives CASSLEANTGELFF.

This clonotype was detected only once. The rearrangement links TRBV7-9 to TRBJ2-7; 7 bases are a match to TRBD2. The germline V gene has CDR1 SEHNR and CDR2 FQNEAQ (reference sequence). The V segment lost 5 bases and the J segment 2 bases; nucleotides outside the gene matches: 6. CDR3 length: 14 residues. CDR3 DNA: TGTGCCAGCAGCCCAGTACGGGGGGCCTACGAGCAGTACTTC. Its translation: CASSPVRGAYEQYF.

This sequence joins TRBV5-4 and TRBJ1-2; D may be TRBD1 (5 bases). V was shortened by 4 bases and J by 10 bases, with 17 bases between the two germline ends. This CDR3 has 13 residues. The germline gives CDR1 SGHNT, CDR2 YYREEE (reference sequence). CDR3 DNA sequence: TGTGCCAGCAGCCCCGTGGGGGGGTCGTCCTACACCTTC. Amino acid sequence: CASSPVGGSSYTF.

This clonotype came up a few times. CDR3 coding DNA: TGCAGCGTATTAACCACAGGGGCCGGGGCCAACGTCCTGACTTTC. Translating it yields CSVLTTGAGANVLTF. This chain connects TRBV29-1 to TRBJ2-6; TRBD1 matches at 7 bases. Per germline, CDR1 SQVTM and CDR2 ANQGSEA. The CDR3 consists of 15 residues. Losses at the gene ends were 6 bases for V and 4 bases for J; bases not matched to a gene: 9.

The chain combines TRBV3-1 with TRBJ2-1, with 9 nucleotides matching TRBD2. The ends lost 0 bases at V and 7 bases at J; junction bases unmatched: 4. Germline V lookup: CDR1 LGHDT, CDR2 YNNKEL (reference sequence). This CDR3 comprises 15 residues. In DNA form, the CDR3 reads TGTGCCAGCAGCCAAGATCCAGCGGGGGGTAATGAGCAGTTCTTC. Translation gives CASSQDPAGGNEQFF.

This clonotype was seen only a few times. The chain combines TRBV7-9 with TRBJ2-7; the D is unclear. This CDR3 has 14 amino acids. With 4 bases removed from V and 3 bases from J, the gap between germline ends came to 13 bases. Germline CDR1 reads SEHNR; CDR2 reads FQNEAQ (reference sequence). The DNA of the CDR3 is TGTGCCAGCAGCTCCGACCGCTCGATCTACGAGCAGTACTTC. Its protein product is CASSSDRSIYEQYF.

V is TRBV10-2 and J is TRBJ2-7; 9 bases line up with TRBD2. From germline, CDR1 is WSHSY and CDR2 SAAADI. The CDR3 spans 17 residues. V gave up 0 bases and J gave up 1 base; unmatched junction bases: 7. Here the CDR3 reads CASSESAGGQRSYEQYF. CDR3 bases: TGCGCCAGCAGTGAGTCCGCGGGGGGGCAGAGATCCTACGAGCAGTACTTC.

The J gene is TRBJ2-1, the V gene TRBV4-2; D is uncertain. From germline, CDR1 is LGHNA and CDR2 YNFKEQ. This CDR3 is built from 16 residues. Trimming shortened V by 5 bases and J by 9 bases, and 23 bases separated the two germline ends. DNA of the CDR3: TGTGCCAGCAGCGATCCGTCCGAAACCGGGCTCCCTGAGCAGTTCTTC. Translation gives CASSDPSETGLPEQFF.

This sequence joins TRBV28 and TRBJ1-2; 10 bases match TRBD1. Trimming cost V 5 bases and J 4 bases; bases outside gene matches: 19. The germline gives CDR1 MDHEN, CDR2 SYDVKM. This CDR3 region has 19 residues. The DNA of the CDR3 is TGTGCCAGCAGTACCCGTCTCGCGCTCGGGACAGGGGTGGTCTATGGCTACACCTTC. It specifies CASSTRLALGTGVVYGYTF.

The V and J genes are TRBV28 and TRBJ2-7; 10 bases map to TRBD1. The CDR3 loop spans 15 amino acids. Germline-derived CDR1 and CDR2 are MDHEN and SYDVKM. The V gene end was trimmed by 7 bases and the J gene end by 0 bases; junction bases not matched to a gene: 6. The CDR3 sequence is CASTLGQGSSYEQYF. DNA for the CDR3: TGTGCCAGCACCCTGGGACAGGGGAGCTCCTACGAGCAGTACTTC.

This clonotype was seen only a few times. For the CDR3, the DNA is TGTGCCAGCAGGTCCGGGACTAGCGGGACCAATGAGCAGTTCTTC. Translating it yields CASRSGTSGTNEQFF. The chain is built from TRBV27 and TRBJ2-1, with 13 bases fitting TRBD2. V shed 6 bases, J shed 6 bases, and the junction held 5 bases outside the gene matches. Germline V lookup: CDR1 MNHEY, CDR2 SMNVEV (reference sequence). The CDR3 covers 15 residues.

The chain uses TRBV7-8 and TRBJ2-7; D remains unclear. Germline loops: CDR1 SGHVS, CDR2 FQNEAQ. Trimming removed 8 bases from V and 4 bases from J, with 21 bases in between. The length of the CDR3 is 15 residues. The CDR3 loop is CASSSHRFTVYEQYF. CDR3 nucleotides: TGTGCCAGCTCCTCCCACAGATTCACCGTATACGAGCAGTACTTC. Looking up the rest from reference TRBV7-8 and TRBJ2-7 gives the full variable domain: GAGVSQSPRYKVAKRGQDVALRCDPISGHVSLFWYQQALGQGPEFLTYFQNEAQLDKSGLPSDRFFAERPEGSVSTLKIQRTQQEDSAVYLCASSSHRFTVYEQYFGPGTRLTVT.

This clonotype came up a few times. CDR3 residues: CASRGTVSNQPQHF. DNA for the CDR3: TGTGCCAGCAGGGGAACGGTTAGCAATCAGCCCCAGCATTTT. J is TRBJ1-5 and V is TRBV27, with D uncertain. V was clipped by 6 bases and J by 0 bases, with 9 bases between them. Per germline, CDR1 MNHEY and CDR2 SMNVEV (reference sequence). CDR3 length: 14 amino acids.

This clonotype was seen a handful of times. The V gene is TRBV6-5, the J gene TRBJ2-4, with 9 nucleotides matching TRBD1. The CDR3 consists of 15 residues. Germline V lookup: CDR1 MNHEY, CDR2 SVGAGI. V trimming: 5 bases; J trimming: 6 bases; junction bases outside the gene matches: 8. CDR3 nucleotide sequence: TGTGCCAGCAGTATGGGACCGGGACAGGGAAACATTCAGTACTTC. Its protein is CASSMGPGQGNIQYF.

The rearrangement uses TRBV7-9 and TRBJ2-7; D not resolved. V lost 0 bases and J 3 bases, leaving 6 bases between the germline ends. The CDR3 consists of 13 residues. The germline gives CDR1 SEHNR, CDR2 FQNEAQ (reference sequence). CDR3 nucleotides: TGTGCCAGCAGCTTAGCTTTGGACTACGAGCAGTACTTC. This codes for CASSLALDYEQYF.